The following is a T cell receptor beta chain sequence with its context. These data belong to a study of blood T cell repertoires in COVID-19. About the research overall: Samples came from the United States, Italy and Spain, spanning acute and convalescent COVID-19. Sources were T cells, B-cell-depleted T cells, or PBMCs; the material itself was cDNA or gDNA.

In the original analysis: Amplification with reference gene primers provided the estimates of nucleated cell counts. Repertoires were generated with immunoSEQ multiplex PCR, while TCRdb's copy carries only in-frame clones and drops some. For V, J and clone size, that table is used; D and trimming come from the DNA. This repertoire shows 200,000 to 250,000 clones, approximately 91% found once; its top ten account for 4% to 5.5%. V lost 0 bases to trimming and J lost 1 base; unmatched junction nucleotides: 7. This CDR3 spans 17 amino acids. Germline V CDR1 and CDR2: MNHEY, SVGEGT. This receptor was identified in a woman aged 40 to 50 with acute or convalescent COVID-19. The chain is built from TRBV6-2 or TRBV6-3 and TRBJ2-5; 8 bases match TRBD2. Sequencing was carried out using peripheral blood. The CDR3 loop is CASSYSKERGSQETQYF. CDR3 DNA: TGTGCCAGCAGTTACTCGAAGGAGCGGGGGAGCCAAGAGACCCAGTACTTC.